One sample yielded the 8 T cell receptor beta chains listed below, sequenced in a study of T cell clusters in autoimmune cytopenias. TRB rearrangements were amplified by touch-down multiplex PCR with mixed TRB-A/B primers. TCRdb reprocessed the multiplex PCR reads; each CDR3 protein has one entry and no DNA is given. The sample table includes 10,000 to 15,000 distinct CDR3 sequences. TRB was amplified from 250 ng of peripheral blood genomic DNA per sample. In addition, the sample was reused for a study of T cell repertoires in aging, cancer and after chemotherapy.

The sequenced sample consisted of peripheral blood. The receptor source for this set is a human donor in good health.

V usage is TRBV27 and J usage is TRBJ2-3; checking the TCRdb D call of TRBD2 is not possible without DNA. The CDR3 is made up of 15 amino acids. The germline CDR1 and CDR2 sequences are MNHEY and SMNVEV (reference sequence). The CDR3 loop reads CASSRQRGETDTQYF.

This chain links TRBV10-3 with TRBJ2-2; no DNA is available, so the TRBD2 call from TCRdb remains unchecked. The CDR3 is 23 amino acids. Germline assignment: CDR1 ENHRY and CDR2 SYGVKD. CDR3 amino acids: CAISDLLTGRVAGGQTNTGELFF.

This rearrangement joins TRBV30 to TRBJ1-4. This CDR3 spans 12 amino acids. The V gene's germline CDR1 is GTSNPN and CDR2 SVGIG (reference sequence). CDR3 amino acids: CAWSKGGPELFF.

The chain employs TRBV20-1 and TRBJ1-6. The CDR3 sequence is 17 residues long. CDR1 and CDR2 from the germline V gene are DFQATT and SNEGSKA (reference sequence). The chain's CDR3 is CSASSVGTQGNNSPLHF.

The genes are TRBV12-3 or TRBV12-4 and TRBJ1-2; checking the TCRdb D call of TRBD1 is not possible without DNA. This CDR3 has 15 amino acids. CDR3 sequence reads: CASSFVDTGVDGYTF.

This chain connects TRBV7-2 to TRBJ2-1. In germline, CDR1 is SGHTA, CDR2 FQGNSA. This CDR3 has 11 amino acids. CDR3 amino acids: CASSPQLEQFF.

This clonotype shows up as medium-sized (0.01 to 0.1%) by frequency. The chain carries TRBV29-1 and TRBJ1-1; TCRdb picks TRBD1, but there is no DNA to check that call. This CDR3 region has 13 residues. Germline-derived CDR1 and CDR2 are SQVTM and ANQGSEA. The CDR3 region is CSVAGVMNTEAFF.

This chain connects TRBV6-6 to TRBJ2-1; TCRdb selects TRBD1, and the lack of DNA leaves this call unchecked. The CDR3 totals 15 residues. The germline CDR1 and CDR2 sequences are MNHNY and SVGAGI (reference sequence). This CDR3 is CASRPRQGAYREQFF.